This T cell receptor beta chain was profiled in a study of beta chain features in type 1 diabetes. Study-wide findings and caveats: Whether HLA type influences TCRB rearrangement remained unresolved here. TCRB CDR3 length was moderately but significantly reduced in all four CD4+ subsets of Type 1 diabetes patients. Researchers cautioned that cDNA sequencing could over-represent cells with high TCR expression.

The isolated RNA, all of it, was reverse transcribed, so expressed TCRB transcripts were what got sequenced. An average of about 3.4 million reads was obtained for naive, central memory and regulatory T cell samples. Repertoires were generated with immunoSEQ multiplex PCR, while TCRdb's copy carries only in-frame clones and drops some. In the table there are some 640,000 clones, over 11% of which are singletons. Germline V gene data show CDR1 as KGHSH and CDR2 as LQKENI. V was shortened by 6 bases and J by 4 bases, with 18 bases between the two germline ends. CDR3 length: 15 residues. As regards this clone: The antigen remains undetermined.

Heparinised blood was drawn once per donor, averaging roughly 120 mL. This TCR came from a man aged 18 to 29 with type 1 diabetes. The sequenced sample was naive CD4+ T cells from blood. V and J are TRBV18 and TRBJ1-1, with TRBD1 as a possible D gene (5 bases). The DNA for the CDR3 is TGTGCCAGCTCCCGTTCCACCGACAGCCTCACTGAAGCTTTCTTT. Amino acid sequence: CASSRSTDSLTEAFF.